What follows are 16 T cell receptor beta chains derived from one specimen sequenced in a study of blood T cell repertoires in COVID-19. TCRdb's table, derived via immunoSEQ multiplex PCR, lists solely in-frame clones and lacks some. The top ten hold 3.6% of the sample, which has under 300,000 clones, 86% seen once. Sequencing was performed on peripheral blood. These receptors were obtained from a young man with active or convalescent COVID-19.

The rearrangement links TRBV11-1 to TRBJ1-1; D is perhaps TRBD1 (5 bases). Trimming removed 2 bases at V and 1 base at J, with 11 bases between. The CDR3 contains 15 residues. The germline V gene encodes CDR1 SGHAT and CDR2 FQDESV (reference sequence). The CDR3 spells CASSLFQGPNTEAFF. CDR3 DNA: TGTGCCAGCAGCTTATTCCAGGGTCCGAACACTGAAGCTTTCTTT.

The rearrangement uses TRBV6-5 and TRBJ1-1; D is undetermined. Germline V lookup: CDR1 MNHEY, CDR2 SVGAGI. The length of the CDR3 is 14 residues. Trimming removed 6 bases from V and 1 base from J, with 12 bases in between. The CDR3 sequence is CASSLLAGNTEAFF. As DNA, the CDR3 is TGTGCCAGCAGCCTACTCGCGGGGAACACTGAAGCTTTCTTT.

V usage is TRBV15 and J usage is TRBJ2-1; perhaps TRBD1 as D (5 bases). The CDR3 extends over 14 amino acids. V lost 1 base to trimming and J lost 8 bases, with 12 bases between them. Germline V gene lookup returns CDR1 LNHNV and CDR2 YYDKDF (reference sequence). The CDR3 is CATSRGLQTDEQFF. The CDR3 DNA reads TGTGCCACCAGCAGAGGACTGCAGACAGATGAGCAGTTCTTC. Full variable domain (missing parts from reference TRBV15 and TRBJ2-1): DAMVIQNPRYQVTQFGKPVTLSCSQTLNHNVMYWYQQKSSQAPKLLFHYYDKDFNNEADTPDNFQSRRPNTSFCFLDIRSPGLGDTAMYLCATSRGLQTDEQFFGPGTRLTVL.

V and J are TRBV4-1 and TRBJ2-1; weak D call: TRBD1 (6 bases). The V end was cut by 4 bases, the J end by 0 bases, with 13 bases between. Germline V gives CDR1 MGHRA, CDR2 YSYEKL. This CDR3 has 16 residues. The CDR3 protein is CASSRKTGDSYNEQFF. Here the CDR3 DNA reads TGCGCCAGCAGCCGGAAGACAGGCGACTCCTACAATGAGCAGTTCTTC.

This sequence joins TRBV4-1 and TRBJ2-3; TRBD1 matches 10 bases. Germline CDR1 and CDR2: MGHRA and YSYEKL. V shed 0 bases, J shed 4 bases, and the junction held 1 base outside the gene matches. The CDR3 spans 15 residues. The CDR3 DNA is TGCGCCAGCAGCCAAGAGGGACAGGGGCCAGATACGCAGTATTTT. Translation gives CASSQEGQGPDTQYF.

The rearrangement uses TRBV30 and TRBJ1-5; no definite D call. The V end was cut by 2 bases, the J end by 4 bases, with 12 bases between. The CDR3 is made up of 14 amino acids. CDR1 GTSNPN and CDR2 SVGIG come from the germline V gene (reference sequence). DNA for the CDR3: TGTGCCTGGAGTAGTGATGAGATAAATCAGCCCCAGCATTTT. Its translation: CAWSSDEINQPQHF.

The rearrangement links TRBV6-5 to TRBJ2-2; D might be TRBD1 (6 bases). V lost 2 bases and J lost 2, with 9 bases in between. The CDR3 is 15 amino acids. Germline CDR1 reads MNHEY; CDR2 reads SVGAGI. The CDR3 region has the DNA TGTGCCAGCAGTTACGGGACACCTAACACCGGGGAGCTGTTTTTT. Its protein is CASSYGTPNTGELFF.

The V and J genes are TRBV29-1 and TRBJ2-7; D gene unclear. Looked up from germline, CDR1 is SQVTM and CDR2 is ANQGSEA. This CDR3 is built from 14 residues. V was clipped by 4 bases and J by 3 bases, with 16 bases between them. CDR3 region: CSVVALSGSYEQYF. CDR3 DNA sequence: TGCAGCGTTGTCGCGTTGTCCGGTAGCTACGAGCAGTACTTC.

This clone appeared a few times. J is TRBJ1-1 and V is TRBV28; TRBD1 is a possible D gene (5 bases). V was clipped by 2 bases and J by 7 bases, with 14 bases between them. In germline, CDR1 is MDHEN, CDR2 SYDVKM. The CDR3 is 14 residues long. CDR3 sequence (DNA): TGTGCCAGCAGTTTAGGGGCGCTCGGGGGTGAAGCTTTCTTT. Protein: CASSLGALGGEAFF.

The V call is TRBV10-2, the J call TRBJ2-1; D not resolved. The CDR3 is made up of 14 amino acids. Trimming cost V 8 bases and J 4 bases, with 15 bases left between them. Germline V lookup: CDR1 WSHSY, CDR2 SAAADI. The CDR3 DNA sequence: TGCGCCAGCCTAGATGGCAGCCCTTACAATGAGCAGTTCTTC. Translated: CASLDGSPYNEQFF.

The chain couples TRBV28 to TRBJ1-5; D not resolved. The germline CDR1 and CDR2 sequences are MDHEN and SYDVKM. The V gene lost 5 bases and the J gene lost 7 bases, with 12 bases spanning the gap. There are 13 residues in the CDR3. CDR3 nucleotides: TGTGCCAGCAGTCTACCTACGGTCCAGCCCCAGCATTTT. This translates into CASSLPTVQPQHF.

This rearrangement joins TRBV29-1 to TRBJ2-5; tentative D call: TRBD2 (6 bases). There are 15 residues in the CDR3. The V gene lost 0 bases and the J gene lost 5 bases, with 16 bases spanning the gap. Germline lookup yields CDR1 SQVTM and CDR2 ANQGSEA. The CDR3 DNA reads TGCAGCGTTGAAGATTGGCGGGACCCTGGGGAGACCCAGTACTTC. Its translation is CSVEDWRDPGETQYF.

The genes are TRBV11-3 and TRBJ1-1, with D unresolved. Trimming shortened V by 5 bases and J by 1 base, and 17 bases separated the two germline ends. The CDR3 totals 16 residues. Germline lookup yields CDR1 SGHNT and CDR2 YENEEA. CDR3 sequence (DNA): TGTGCCAGCAGCCCCGATGCCGCAGGAAGGAACACTGAAGCTTTCTTT. Its protein product is CASSPDAAGRNTEAFF.

V gene TRBV29-1 combines with J gene TRBJ1-1; D gene uncertain. Trimming removed 8 bases at V and 8 bases at J, with 15 bases between. The CDR3 covers 11 residues. Germline CDR1 reads SQVTM; CDR2 reads ANQGSEA. CDR3 coding DNA: TGCAGCCCTTGGGAGACTTCCGAAGCTTTCTTT. Its translation: CSPWETSEAFF.

The V gene is TRBV28, the J gene TRBJ2-1; D possibly corresponds to TRBD1 (6 bases). The V and J ends lost 5 bases and 5 bases respectively, with 7 bases between them. CDR1 and CDR2 (germline): MDHEN, SYDVKM. This CDR3 region has 12 residues. The CDR3 nucleotides are TGTGCCAGCAGTGGGGACAACAATGAGCAGTTCTTC. It yields the protein CASSGDNNEQFF.

The chain joins TRBV28 to TRBJ1-2; D possibly corresponds to TRBD1 (5 bases). From germline, CDR1 is MDHEN and CDR2 SYDVKM. CDR3 length equals 15 residues. V gave up 5 bases and J gave up 8 bases, with 21 bases separating them. The CDR3 coding sequence is TGTGCCAGCAGTCCCCGCGGGGCCACCGGACGGGGCTACACCTTC. Its protein product is CASSPRGATGRGYTF.